Listed below are T cell receptor beta chains from one sample, sequenced in a study of monozygotic twins with inflammatory bowel disease. With the 5' RACE reads reprocessed, TCRdb shows one record per CDR3 protein and no DNA. Recorded for this sample: a few hundred thousand distinct CDR3 sequences. The sample consisted of blood. These receptors all stem from a human donor with ulcerative colitis or Crohn's disease, or a healthy co-twin of an affected twin (not recorded which). Each CDR3 is given with its conserved first and last residue. The order of the fields is CDR3 length, J gene, V gene, CDR3 protein.

16	TRBJ2-2	TRBV5-1	CASSFGSGGPSGELFF
20	TRBJ2-2	TRBV7-6	CASTHLPASAGALNTGELFF
13	TRBJ2-7	TRBV7-2	CASRETGGGEQYF
14	TRBJ1-4	TRBV28	CASRETGLGEKLFF
17	TRBJ2-6	TRBV29-1	CSVRQGPFLSGANVLTF
16	TRBJ1-4	TRBV7-9	CASSSPQGTSNEKLFF
15	TRBJ2-1	TRBV29-1	CSVEDRQAGHYEQFF
12	TRBJ2-5	TRBV7-2	CASISVRGTQYF
15	TRBJ1-5	TRBV7-8	CASSLGGGPNQPQHF
13	TRBJ1-2	TRBV5-1	CASSPGTGDGYTF
14	TRBJ1-1	TRBV29-1	CSVRGGLGGPEAFF
13	TRBJ2-7	TRBV5-1	CASKYRDLGEQYF
13	TRBJ1-1	TRBV7-3	CASSLIRGSEAFF
16	TRBJ2-5	TRBV7-6	CASSLRTRGTSETQYF
13	TRBJ2-7	TRBV10-3	CASSGTSGSKQYF
15	TRBJ2-3	TRBV9	CASSVATRATDTQYF
15	TRBJ1-5	TRBV6-5	CASIANPQPGQPQHF
13	TRBJ1-6	TRBV10-3	CAISEMENSPLHF
15	TRBJ2-5	TRBV5-1	CASRLIAGEKETQYF
17	TRBJ1-6	TRBV27	CASSPNEGGWGNSPLHF
14	TRBJ2-3	TRBV5-1	CASSLAQDTDTQYF
13	TRBJ2-3	TRBV10-3	CAIILAGIDTQYF
15	TRBJ1-5	TRBV7-2	CASSSDTGGNQPQHF
13	TRBJ2-7	TRBV5-1	CASSLDRTLEQYF
14	TRBJ1-1	TRBV7-2	CASSLAQGALGAFF
14	TRBJ1-2	TRBV11-1	CASSKEPWTDGYTF
14	TRBJ2-7	TRBV15	CATTPDGGTYEQYF
20	TRBJ2-4	TRBV20-1	CSANVFGLAGYSAGGNIQYF
15	TRBJ2-5	TRBV19	CASSQMQGIQETQYF
12	TRBJ1-1	TRBV6-6	CASSYSRSEAFF
13	TRBJ2-1	TRBV27	CASSTDRGDEQFF